A single sample is the source of the 14 T cell receptor beta chains below, sequenced in a study of preoperative IRX-2 immunotherapy in early breast cancer. Documented treatment: preoperative locoregional IRX-2 cytokine immunotherapy. Measured with immunoSEQ multiplex PCR; TCRdb has only the in-frame clones, and not every one. In the table there are approximately 96,000 clones, 70% to 90% of which are singletons. The material sequenced was tumor tissue, taken after IRX-2 immunotherapy. These receptors were collected from a human donor with breast cancer.

The V call is TRBV29-1, the J call TRBJ2-7, with D perhaps TRBD1 (6 bases). Germline CDR1 and CDR2: SQVTM and ANQGSEA. V gave up 6 bases and J gave up 2 bases, with 14 bases separating them. The CDR3 is 13 residues long. CDR3 in amino acids: CSVRQVETYEQYF. The CDR3 DNA follows: TGCAGCGTGCGACAGGTAGAAACCTACGAGCAGTACTTC.

The chain has TRBV6-8 and TRBJ2-7, with D perhaps matching TRBD1 (7 bases). V was cut by 6 bases and J by 4 bases, with 16 bases left in between. This CDR3 is built from 14 residues. Per germline, CDR1 MNHGY and CDR2 SAAAGT. CDR3 in DNA: TGTGCCAGCAGAGGAGGGACAGCCCGTTACGAGCAGTACTTC. This translates into CASRGGTARYEQYF.

This clone is a singleton in its sample. This chain joins TRBV28 and TRBJ1-5, with 7 bases that match TRBD1. From germline, CDR1 is MDHEN and CDR2 SYDVKM. This CDR3 has 14 residues. The trim removed 5 bases at V and 2 bases at J, leaving 3 bases unmatched. CDR3 in DNA: TGTGCCAGCAGTCGTGGACAGGGCAATCAGCCCCAGCATTTT. Protein sequence: CASSRGQGNQPQHF.

V usage is TRBV29-1 and J usage is TRBJ2-1; no reliable D call. The CDR3 has 12 residues. CDR1 is SQVTM, CDR2 ANQGSEA, per germline. V was pared by 3 bases and J by 4 bases, with 7 bases between. The CDR3 here is CSVDSRYNEQFF. The CDR3 coding sequence is TGCAGCGTTGATTCTAGATACAATGAGCAGTTCTTC.

The CDR3 reads CASSYGQQNSYEQYF. The CDR3 nucleotides are TGCGCCAGCAGCTACGGACAGCAAAACAGCTACGAGCAGTACTTC. V and J are TRBV5-1 and TRBJ2-7, with D possibly matching TRBD1 (6 bases). The CDR3 contains 15 residues. Looked up from germline, CDR1 is SGHRS and CDR2 is YFSETQ. The V end lost 3 bases, the J end lost 3 bases, and 16 bases lay between the germline ends.

On this clone itself: At one end, the junction sequence differs from germline, possibly due to a read error. The rearrangement joins TRBV7-4 to TRBJ2-7, with D tentatively TRBD1 (5 bases). Germline CDR1 reads SGHVT; CDR2 reads SQSDAQ. The CDR3 has 14 amino acids. CDR3 sequence (DNA): TGTGCCAGCAGTTTAGGGGCCCTACTCCGCGAGCAGTACTTC. Its protein product is CASSLGALLREQYF.

The chain uses TRBV18 and TRBJ1-1, with 8 bases lining up with TRBD1. Germline V gene sequence: CDR1 KGHSH, CDR2 LQKENI. V shed 9 bases, J shed 4 bases, and the junction held 7 bases outside the gene matches. This CDR3 is built from 13 residues. CDR3 nucleotides: TGTGCCAGTCGGACAGGGCCTGGCACTGAAGCTTTCTTT. Translation: CASRTGPGTEAFF.

The chain couples TRBV15 to TRBJ1-4; 9 nucleotides line up with TRBD1. Germline CDR1 reads LNHNV; CDR2 reads YYDKDF (reference sequence). The ends lost 3 bases at V and 3 bases at J; junction bases unmatched: 11. CDR3 length: 18 amino acids. The CDR3 reads CATSSSTGGFVSNEKLFF. In DNA, the CDR3 is TGTGCCACCAGCAGTTCCACAGGGGGCTTTGTTTCTAATGAAAAACTGTTTTTT. The complete variable domain, with remaining parts taken from reference TRBV15 and TRBJ1-4, reads DAMVIQNPRYQVTQFGKPVTLSCSQTLNHNVMYWYQQKSSQAPKLLFHYYDKDFNNEADTPDNFQSRRPNTSFCFLDIRSPGLGDTAMYLCATSSSTGGFVSNEKLFFGSGTQLSVL.

The rearrangement joins TRBV18 to TRBJ1-1; no firm D call. The V end was cut by 4 bases, the J end by 3 bases, with 12 bases between. This CDR3 contains 14 residues. Germline CDR1 KGHSH, CDR2 LQKENI. The CDR3, as DNA: TGTGCCAGCTCACTCGGTCTTTCCGACACTGAAGCTTTCTTT. Its protein product is CASSLGLSDTEAFF.

This rearrangement joins TRBV6-8 to TRBJ1-3; TRBD1 aligns across 7 bases. Germline-derived CDR1 and CDR2 are MNHGY and SAAAGT. The CDR3 spans 13 residues. After removal of 6 bases from V and 5 bases from J, the junction contained 4 bases not matched to a gene. DNA for the CDR3: TGTGCCAGCAGGGGGACAGACCGAAACACCATATATTTT. Translating gives CASRGTDRNTIYF.

The J gene is TRBJ2-7, the V gene TRBV6-8; D might be TRBD2 (6 bases). The CDR3 sequence is 15 residues long. Trimming took off 6 bases at V and 6 bases at J, with 21 bases between the two ends. Germline V lookup: CDR1 MNHGY, CDR2 SAAAGT. CDR3 region: CASSSLGLASLEQYF. The CDR3 DNA reads TGTGCCAGCAGCTCCCTCGGGCTAGCGTCCCTCGAGCAGTACTTC.

The chain uses TRBV10-1 and TRBJ1-6, with D uncertain. The CDR3 extends over 13 amino acids. Germline values: CDR1 WNHNN, CDR2 SYGVQD (reference sequence). With 5 bases removed from V and 8 bases from J, the gap between germline ends came to 10 bases. CDR3 DNA: TGCGCCAGCAGTCAGAGGCGGGATTCACCCCTCCACTTT. This sequence encodes CASSQRRDSPLHF.

The chain employs TRBV28 and TRBJ1-5; 10 bases map to TRBD1. CDR1 and CDR2 (germline): MDHEN, SYDVKM. The CDR3 consists of 16 residues. With 11 bases clipped from V and 1 base from J, the junction kept 11 bases outside the gene matches. The CDR3 DNA reads TGTGCCCTGGGACAGGGGTTGAGGAGGAGCAATCAGCCCCAGCATTTT. Amino acids: CALGQGLRRSNQPQHF.

In the case of this clone: It is unclear where the CDR3 begins or ends on the DNA, so no DNA is shown, and the CDR3 is as TCRdb lists it. The chain uses TRBV11-3 and TRBJ2-4; the tabulated D call, TRBD2, remains unverified against the DNA. Germline V gene data show CDR1 as SGHNT and CDR2 as YENEEA. The CDR3 has 14 amino acids, counting both end residues. CDR3 sequence: CASSLVWASGSPNF.